This T cell receptor beta chain was identified during a study of T cells in tuberculosis. CDR1 and CDR2 from the germline V gene are SGHTS and YDEGEE. There are 17 residues in the CDR3. J was trimmed by 3 bases and V by 0 bases; bases with no gene match: 7. The protocol was immunoSEQ multiplex PCR, while the TCRdb copy is restricted to in-frame clones and leaves out a portion. The sample shows about 29,000 clones, 85% to 95% of them seen only once. This chain links TRBV5-8 with TRBJ2-1; 9 positions agree with TRBD2. Material: PBMCs. This TCR was recovered from a donor aged 10-35 years with latent tuberculosis or without tuberculosis infection. The CDR3, as DNA: TGTGCCAGCAGCTTGGCCCCGACTAGCGGATTCTACAATGAGCAGTTCTTC. Its translation is CASSLAPTSGFYNEQFF. Complete variable domain (other parts from reference TRBV5-8 and TRBJ2-1): EAGVTQSPTHLIKTRGQQATLRCSPISGHTSVYWYQQALGLGLQFLLWYDEGEERNRGNFPPRFSGRQFPNYSSELNVNALELEDSALYLCASSLAPTSGFYNEQFFGPGTRLTVL.